Below, 10 T cell receptor beta chains from the same sample are listed, as sequenced in a study of blood T cell repertoires in COVID-19. TCRdb's copy holds only in-frame clones and misses some; the assay was immunoSEQ multiplex PCR. The sample records more than 65,000 clones, 75% to 90% being singletons. Sequencing input: peripheral blood. The receptors stem from a human donor in a cohort sampled during active COVID-19.

This clone was recorded only once. The chain links TRBV6-5 to TRBJ1-6; D perhaps matches TRBD1 (5 bases). The V and J ends lost 6 bases and 6 bases respectively, with 12 bases between them. The germline V gene has CDR1 MNHEY and CDR2 SVGAGI. This CDR3 contains 14 residues. The CDR3 region has the DNA TGTGCCAGCAGGTGGGGGGATTTTAATTCACCCCTCCACTTT. Translation: CASRWGDFNSPLHF.

The chain is built from TRBV5-8 and TRBJ2-3, with TRBD2 matching over 7 bases. V was pared by 7 bases and J by 4 bases, with 9 bases of the junction left unmatched. Germline V gives CDR1 SGHTS, CDR2 YDEGEE. The CDR3 contains 14 residues. CDR3 coding DNA: TGTGCCAGCCTTCTAGCGGTGAGGGCAGATACGCAGTATTTT. It translates to CASLLAVRADTQYF.

This sequence joins TRBV19 and TRBJ1-4; possibly TRBD1 for D (5 bases). V was trimmed by 6 bases and J by 0 bases, leaving 11 bases between them. CDR1 is LNHDA, CDR2 SQIVND, per germline (reference sequence). This CDR3 region has 15 residues. This CDR3 reads CASRPGDTTNEKLFF. CDR3 DNA: TGTGCCAGTAGACCGGGGGATACAACTAATGAAAAACTGTTTTTT. The complete variable domain, with remaining parts taken from reference TRBV19 and TRBJ1-4, reads DGGITQSPKYLFRKEGQNVTLSCEQNLNHDAMYWYRQDPGQGLRLIYYSQIVNDFQKGDIAEGYSVSREKKESFPLTVTSAQKNPTAFYLCASRPGDTTNEKLFFGSGTQLSVL.

The chain employs TRBV7-9 and TRBJ2-7, with D unresolved. Trimming left V 5 bases short and J 2 bases short, with 7 bases between. CDR3 length: 12 amino acids. Germline assignment: CDR1 SEHNR and CDR2 FQNEAQ (reference sequence). CDR3 protein: CASSTDTYEQYF. The CDR3 coding sequence is TGTGCCAGCAGCACAGACACCTACGAGCAGTACTTC.

The chain combines TRBV7-9 with TRBJ2-7; TRBD2 aligns across 12 bases. CDR3 length: 14 amino acids. The V gene end was trimmed by 5 bases and the J gene end by 3 bases; junction bases not matched to a gene: 2. CDR1 and CDR2 from the germline V gene are SEHNR and FQNEAQ (reference sequence). DNA for the CDR3: TGTGCCAGCAGCCCGACTAGCGGGGGCTACGAGCAGTACTTC. It encodes CASSPTSGGYEQYF.

This sequence joins TRBV5-4 and TRBJ1-1, with D unclear. This CDR3 is built from 12 residues. Trimming left V 4 bases short and J 8 bases short, with 12 bases between. CDR1 is SGHNT, CDR2 YYREEE, per germline (reference sequence). The CDR3 nucleotides read TGTGCCAGCAGCCGATATAGGGAGGAAGCTTTCTTT. It codes for CASSRYREEAFF.

The V gene is TRBV11-2, the J gene TRBJ1-4, with TRBD1 matching over 7 bases. The germline V gene encodes CDR1 SGHAT and CDR2 FQNNGV. V lost 5 bases and J lost 8; bases outside the gene matches: 11. This CDR3 has 15 residues. CDR3 protein: CASSPSIPQGEKLFF. CDR3 in DNA: TGTGCCAGCAGCCCTTCGATACCACAGGGGGAAAAACTGTTTTTT.

The CDR3 sequence is CASSRQLQETQYF. The CDR3 coding sequence is TGTGCCAGCAGCAGACAGCTCCAAGAGACCCAGTACTTC. This chain links TRBV5-8 with TRBJ2-5, with a weak D call TRBD1 (5 bases). Germline V gene lookup returns CDR1 SGHTS and CDR2 YDEGEE. The CDR3 spans 13 residues. Trimming stripped 4 bases from V and 1 base from J, with 8 bases between.

The rearrangement links TRBV2 to TRBJ2-7; the match to TRBD2 covers 12 bases. This CDR3 is 14 amino acids long. Germline V lookup: CDR1 SNHLY, CDR2 FYNNEI. J was trimmed by 2 bases and V by 8 bases; bases with no gene match: 4. The CDR3 region is CASATSGGAYEQYF. The DNA for the CDR3 is TGTGCCAGCGCGACTAGCGGGGGTGCCTACGAGCAGTACTTC.

The chain couples TRBV28 to TRBJ2-5; 10 positions match TRBD2. Looked up from germline, CDR1 is MDHEN and CDR2 is SYDVKM. The CDR3 has 15 amino acids. V lost 6 bases to trimming and J lost 3 bases; unmatched junction nucleotides: 7. CDR3 nucleotides: TGTGCCAGCAGCTTTCCTAGCGGGGGAAAAGAGACCCAGTACTTC. Translation: CASSFPSGGKETQYF.